These T cell receptor beta chains were read from a single sample in a study of blood T cell repertoires in COVID-19. Sequenced by immunoSEQ multiplex PCR; TCRdb stores in-frame clones only, minus some. The table records 150,000 to 200,000 clones, around 84% of them present only once. Material for sequencing was PBMCs or T cells enriched from blood (not recorded which). The source of these receptors is a woman under 40 who had been exposed to COVID-19. Both conserved end residues are part of each CDR3. A D gene is named only where the DNA matches it firmly. Size is stated for part of the rows, as once, few or many counts, or as a class when the clone is expanded.

j_gene | v_gene | len | d_gene | abundance | CDR3nt | CDR3aa
TRBJ1-4 | TRBV2 | 15 | - | - | TGTGCCAGCAGTGTGTCGGGGTCAACTAATGAAAAACTGTTTTTT | CASSVSGSTNEKLFF
TRBJ2-1 | TRBV11-3 | 15 | TRBD2 | - | TGTGCCAGCAGCTTAGAGGGCGGGGGGCCCCCCGAGCAGTTCTTC | CASSLEGGGPPEQFF
TRBJ1-5 | TRBV10-2 | 14 | - | - | TGCGCCAGCAGTGAGTCGGTGGGCTATCAGCCCCAGCATTTT | CASSESVGYQPQHF
TRBJ1-6 | TRBV5-4 | 15 | TRBD1 | - | TGTGCCAGCAGCTTGGCCGGACAGGGGAGTTCACCCCTCCACTTT | CASSLAGQGSSPLHF
TRBJ2-1 | TRBV12-3/TRBV12-4 | 13 | - | - | TGTGCCAGCAGTTTAACCGACTGGTCCCCTACGTTCTTC | CASSLTDWSPTFF
TRBJ2-5 | TRBV11-2 | 11 | - | once | TGTGCCAGCAGCCAAGAGGGGACCCAGTACTTC | CASSQEGTQYF
TRBJ1-6 | TRBV9 | 15 | - | - | TGTGCCAGCAGCGACTTAAGGGGTGCTAATTCACCCCTCCACTTT | CASSDLRGANSPLHF
TRBJ1-1 | TRBV19 | 13 | - | - | TGTGCCAGTAGTATCGGAGACAGGACTGAAGCTTTCTTT | CASSIGDRTEAFF
TRBJ2-5 | TRBV29-1 | 14 | TRBD2 | - | TGCAGCGTTGGGACTAGCGGGGGGGCTGAGACCCAGTACTTC | CSVGTSGGAETQYF
TRBJ1-4 | TRBV4-3 | 14 | - | - | TGCGCCAGCAGCCAGAGGGGGAATAATGAAAAACTGTTTTTT | CASSQRGNNEKLFF
TRBJ1-1 | TRBV29-1 | 17 | - | once | TGCAGCGTTGAAGGAATCATCGCGGCTATTTCAGCCGCTGAAGCTTTCTTT | CSVEGIIAAISAAEAFF
TRBJ1-2 | TRBV19 | 13 | - | - | TGTGCCAGCAACGCAGGGGACCCCTATGGCTACACCTTC | CASNAGDPYGYTF
TRBJ2-1 | TRBV4-1 | 15 | - | - | TGCGCCAGCAGCCAAAGGAGGGACCTCTACAATGAGCAGTTCTTC | CASSQRRDLYNEQFF
TRBJ1-2 | TRBV14 | 15 | - | - | TGTGCCAGCAGCCAGCACGCTCAGGCAAACTATGGCTACACCTTC | CASSQHAQANYGYTF
TRBJ1-2 | TRBV3-1/TRBV3-2 | 16 | - | - | TGTGCCAGCAGCCAAGGTAGCAGGGTCGGTAACTATGGCTACACCTTC | CASSQGSRVGNYGYTF
TRBJ1-2 | TRBV7-9 | 15 | - | - | TGTGCCAGCAGCTTAAACATGGGCTTCGTCTATGGCTACACCTTC | CASSLNMGFVYGYTF
TRBJ1-5 | TRBV2 | 16 | - | - | TGTGCCAGCAGTGAAATGGGACTTAGAGAAAATCAGCCCCAGCATTTT | CASSEMGLRENQPQHF
TRBJ2-1 | TRBV7-9 | 17 | TRBD1 | - | TGTGCCAGCAGCTTAAGGGGGCCGGGACCATCATACAATGAGCAGTTCTTC | CASSLRGPGPSYNEQFF
TRBJ1-2 | TRBV18 | 14 | TRBD1 | - | TGTGCCAGCTCACCGGACAGGGATAACTATGGCTACACCTTC | CASSPDRDNYGYTF
TRBJ1-1 | TRBV16 | 13 | - | - | TGTGCCAGCAGCGGGGGAGGGTCCGCTGAAGCTTTCTTT | CASSGGGSAEAFF
TRBJ1-5 | TRBV7-2 | 17 | TRBD1 | - | TGTGCCAGCAGCTCCCCAGGAATGGGACAGACAAATCAGCCCCAGCATTTT | CASSSPGMGQTNQPQHF
TRBJ2-3 | TRBV2 | 13 | - | - | TGCGCCAGCAGTCCCTACCGGGCAGATACGCAGTATTTT | CASSPYRADTQYF
TRBJ1-2 | TRBV7-2 | 11 | - | once | TGTGCCAGCAGCTTAGGGGCTGGCTACACCTTC | CASSLGAGYTF
TRBJ2-3 | TRBV5-4 | 15 | - | - | TGTGCCAGCAGCCCCATTAGCGGAGACACAGATACGCAGTATTTT | CASSPISGDTDTQYF
TRBJ1-2 | TRBV7-8 | 14 | - | - | TGTGCCAGCAGCTTAGTAGAGACAGCTTATGGCTACACCTTC | CASSLVETAYGYTF
TRBJ1-2 | TRBV9 | 15 | - | - | TGTGCCAGCAGCGAGGGGCAGCTGTCCTCCTATGGCTACACCTTC | CASSEGQLSSYGYTF
TRBJ2-7 | TRBV9 | 12 | - | - | TGTGCCAGCAGTCCCTCGTCCTACGAGCAGTACTTC | CASSPSSYEQYF
TRBJ1-2 | TRBV10-3 | 14 | - | few | TGTGCCATCAGTGTAGATAGGGAGCAAAGCGGCTACACCTTC | CAISVDREQSGYTF
TRBJ2-7 | TRBV3-1/TRBV3-2 | 13 | - | - | TGTGCCAGCAGCTTCAGGGGCTCCTACGAGCAGTACTTC | CASSFRGSYEQYF
TRBJ1-1 | TRBV30 | 11 | - | - | TGTGCCTGGACCGGTCTGACTGAAGCTTTCTTT | CAWTGLTEAFF
TRBJ1-3 | TRBV29-1 | 12 | - | - | TGCAGCGTTGGACACTCTGGAAACACCATATATTTT | CSVGHSGNTIYF
TRBJ1-6 | TRBV28 | 14 | - | few | TGTGCCAGCAGTTTACCAGGGGAGAGTTTACCCCTCCACTTT | CASSLPGESLPLHF
TRBJ1-1 | TRBV9 | 15 | - | - | TGTGCCAGCAGCGTAGGCCCCTGGGGGGACACTGAAGCTTTCTTT | CASSVGPWGDTEAFF
TRBJ1-2 | TRBV2 | 16 | - | - | TGTGCCAGCAGTGATTTTCTGGCCGGACAGACCTATGGCTACACCTTC | CASSDFLAGQTYGYTF
TRBJ2-7 | TRBV4-3 | 14 | TRBD1 | - | TGCGCCAGCAGCCCGGAGGACAGGGGCTACGAGCAGTACTTC | CASSPEDRGYEQYF
TRBJ2-1 | TRBV7-9 | 17 | - | - | TGTGCCAGCAGCTTAGTCTCCGGGACACCCACCTACAATGAGCAGTTCTTC | CASSLVSGTPTYNEQFF
TRBJ2-7 | TRBV5-1 | 14 | TRBD1 | - | TGCGCCAGCAGCTCGGGACAGATCTCCTACGAGCAGTACTTC | CASSSGQISYEQYF
TRBJ1-4 | TRBV3-1/TRBV3-2 | 15 | TRBD1 | - | TGTGCCAGCAGCCCTTCCGACAGGGGGTATGAAAAACTGTTTTTT | CASSPSDRGYEKLFF
TRBJ1-2 | TRBV30 | 14 | TRBD1 | - | TGTGCCTGGAGTGTACGGCAGGGGGCGTCAGGCTACACCTTC | CAWSVRQGASGYTF
TRBJ1-4 | TRBV19 | 12 | - | - | TGTGCCAGTACTAGGACTAATGAAAAACTGTTTTTT | CASTRTNEKLFF
TRBJ2-1 | TRBV6-2/TRBV6-3 | 16 | TRBD2 | - | TGTGCCAGCAGTGACTCAATAGCGGGCCTTAACAATGAGCAGTTCTTC | CASSDSIAGLNNEQFF
TRBJ2-3 | TRBV5-4 | 16 | TRBD1 | - | TGTGCCAGCAGTCGGGTGACAGGGGGCGGCACAGATACGCAGTATTTT | CASSRVTGGGTDTQYF
TRBJ2-3 | TRBV10-1 | 12 | - | - | TGCGCCAGCAGGGGTTCGGGTCGGACGCAGTATTTT | CASRGSGRTQYF
TRBJ2-2 | TRBV5-3 | 16 | TRBD1 | - | TGTGCCAGAAGCTTGGCCAGGGGGAGGAACACCGGGGAGCTGTTTTTT | CARSLARGRNTGELFF
TRBJ2-7 | TRBV14 | 14 | TRBD1 | - | TGTGCCAGCAGCCTGGGACAGGGTATCTACGAGCAGTACTTC | CASSLGQGIYEQYF
TRBJ1-1 | TRBV9 | 17 | TRBD1 | - | TGTGCCAGCAGCGCGGTACGGGACAGGGAGGGAAACACTGAAGCTTTCTTT | CASSAVRDREGNTEAFF
TRBJ2-1 | TRBV28 | 15 | TRBD1 | once | TGTGCCAGCAGTTTCTGGGACAGGGGGAATAATGAGCAGTTCTTC | CASSFWDRGNNEQFF
TRBJ2-3 | TRBV5-4 | 14 | - | - | TGTGCCAGCAGCTTCGCTGGGGCCACAGATACGCAGTATTTT | CASSFAGATDTQYF
TRBJ1-3 | TRBV14 | 17 | TRBD1 | - | TGTGCCAGCATCCTCTCTGCGGACAGGGTCTCTGGAAACACCATATATTTT | CASILSADRVSGNTIYF
TRBJ1-3 | TRBV7-2 | 15 | TRBD1 | few | TGTGCCAGCAGCATGGACAGGGCCTCTGGAAACACCATATATTTT | CASSMDRASGNTIYF
TRBJ1-4 | TRBV23-1 | 13 | - | - | TGCGCCAGCAGTCAATCCCCCGATGAAAAACTGTTTTTT | CASSQSPDEKLFF